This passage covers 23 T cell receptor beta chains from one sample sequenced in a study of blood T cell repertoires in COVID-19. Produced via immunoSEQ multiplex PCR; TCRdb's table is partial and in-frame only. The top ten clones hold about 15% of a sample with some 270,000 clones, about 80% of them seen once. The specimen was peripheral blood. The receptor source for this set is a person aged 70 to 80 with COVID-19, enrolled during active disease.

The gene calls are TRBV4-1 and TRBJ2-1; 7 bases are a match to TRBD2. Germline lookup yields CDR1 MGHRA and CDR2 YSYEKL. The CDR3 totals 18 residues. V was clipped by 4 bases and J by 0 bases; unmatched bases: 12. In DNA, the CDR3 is TGCGCCAGCAGCCTCGTGATAGCGGGCTATAGCTCCTACAATGAGCAGTTCTTC. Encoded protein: CASSLVIAGYSSYNEQFF.

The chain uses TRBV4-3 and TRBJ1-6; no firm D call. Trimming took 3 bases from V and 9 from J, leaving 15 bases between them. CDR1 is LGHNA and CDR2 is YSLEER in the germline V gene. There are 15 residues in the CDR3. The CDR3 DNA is TGCGCCAGCAGCCATAACCGGAACCCGGGTTCACCCCTCCACTTT. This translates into CASSHNRNPGSPLHF.

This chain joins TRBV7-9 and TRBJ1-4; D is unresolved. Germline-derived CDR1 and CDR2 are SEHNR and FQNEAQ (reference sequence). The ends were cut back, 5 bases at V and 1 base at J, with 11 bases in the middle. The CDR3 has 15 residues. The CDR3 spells CASSRPRGTNEKLFF. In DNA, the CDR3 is TGTGCCAGCAGCCGCCCCCGGGGAACTAATGAAAAACTGTTTTTT.

Here the CDR3 DNA reads TGTGCCAGTTCGTTAGAGGCCAAAAACATTCAGTACTTC. Translated: CASSLEAKNIQYF. The chain carries TRBV19 and TRBJ2-4, with unresolved D. Germline assignment: CDR1 LNHDA and CDR2 SQIVND (reference sequence). V was trimmed by 8 bases and J by 1 base, leaving 9 bases between them. This CDR3 spans 13 amino acids.

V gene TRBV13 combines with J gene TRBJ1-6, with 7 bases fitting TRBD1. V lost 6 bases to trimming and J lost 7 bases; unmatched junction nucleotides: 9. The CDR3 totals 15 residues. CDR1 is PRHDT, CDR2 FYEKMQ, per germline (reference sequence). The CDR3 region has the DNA TGTGCCAGCAGGGTCGGGACAGCGAAAAATTCACCCCTCCACTTT. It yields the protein CASRVGTAKNSPLHF.

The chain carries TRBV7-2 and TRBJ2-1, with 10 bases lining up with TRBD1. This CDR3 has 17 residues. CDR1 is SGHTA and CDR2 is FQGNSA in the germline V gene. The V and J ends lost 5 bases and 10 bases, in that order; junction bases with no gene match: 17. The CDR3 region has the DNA TGTGCCAGCAGCCCCCGGACAGGGGGACAGGGCGTTAGGGAGCAGTTCTTC. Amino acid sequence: CASSPRTGGQGVREQFF.

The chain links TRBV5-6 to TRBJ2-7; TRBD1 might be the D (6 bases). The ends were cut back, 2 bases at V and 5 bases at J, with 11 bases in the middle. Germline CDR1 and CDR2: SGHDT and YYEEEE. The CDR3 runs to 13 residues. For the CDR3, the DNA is TGTGCCAGCAGCTTCCCGGCAGGGGACGAGCAGTACTTC. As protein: CASSFPAGDEQYF.

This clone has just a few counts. Here the CDR3 reads CASSQDTGIYGYTF. The CDR3 DNA sequence: TGCGCCAGCAGCCAAGACACAGGAATCTATGGCTACACCTTC. This chain connects TRBV4-1 to TRBJ1-2; possibly TRBD1 for D (5 bases). This CDR3 is 14 amino acids long. Trimming pared 0 bases from V and 4 bases from J, leaving 9 bases between. Per the germline V gene, CDR1 is MGHRA and CDR2 is YSYEKL.

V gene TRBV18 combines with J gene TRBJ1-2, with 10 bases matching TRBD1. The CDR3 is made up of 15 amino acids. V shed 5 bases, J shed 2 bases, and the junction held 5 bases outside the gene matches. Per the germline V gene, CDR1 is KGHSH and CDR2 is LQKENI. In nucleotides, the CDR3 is TGTGCCAGCTCAAGGGGACAGGGGCCGAACTATGGCTACACCTTC. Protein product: CASSRGQGPNYGYTF.

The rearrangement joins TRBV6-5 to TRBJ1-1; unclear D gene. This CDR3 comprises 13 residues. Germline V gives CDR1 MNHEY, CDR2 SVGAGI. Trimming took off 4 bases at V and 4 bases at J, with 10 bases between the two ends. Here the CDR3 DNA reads TGTGCCAGCAGTTTTTTTTTCGGCACTGAAGCTTTCTTT. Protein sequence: CASSFFFGTEAFF.

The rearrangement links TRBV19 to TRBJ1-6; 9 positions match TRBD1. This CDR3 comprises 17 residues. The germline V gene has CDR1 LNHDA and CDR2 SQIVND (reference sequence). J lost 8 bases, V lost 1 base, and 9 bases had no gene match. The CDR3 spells CASSIGTGAVMDSPLHF. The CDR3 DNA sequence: TGTGCCAGTAGTATAGGGACAGGGGCCGTGATGGATTCACCCCTCCACTTT.

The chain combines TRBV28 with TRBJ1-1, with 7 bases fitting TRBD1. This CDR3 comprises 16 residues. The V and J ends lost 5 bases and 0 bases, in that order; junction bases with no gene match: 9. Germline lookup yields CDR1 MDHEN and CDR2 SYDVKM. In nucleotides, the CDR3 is TGTGCCAGCAGTCCTATAAGGGGGCCCTTGAACACTGAAGCTTTCTTT. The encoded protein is CASSPIRGPLNTEAFF.

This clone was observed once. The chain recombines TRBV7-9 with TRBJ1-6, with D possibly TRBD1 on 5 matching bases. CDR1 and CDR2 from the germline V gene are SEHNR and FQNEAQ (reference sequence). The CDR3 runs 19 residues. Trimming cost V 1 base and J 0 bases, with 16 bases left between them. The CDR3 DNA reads TGTGCCAGCAGCTTAGAAGGGGCAGTCTGGAGCTCCTATAATTCACCCCTCCACTTT. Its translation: CASSLEGAVWSSYNSPLHF.

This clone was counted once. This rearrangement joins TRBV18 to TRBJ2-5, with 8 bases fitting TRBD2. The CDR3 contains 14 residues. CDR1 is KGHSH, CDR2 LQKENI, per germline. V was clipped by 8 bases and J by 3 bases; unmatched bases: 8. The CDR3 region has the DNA TGTGCCAGCCACCGGTCGGGGGGGGAAGAGACCCAGTACTTC. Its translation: CASHRSGGEETQYF.

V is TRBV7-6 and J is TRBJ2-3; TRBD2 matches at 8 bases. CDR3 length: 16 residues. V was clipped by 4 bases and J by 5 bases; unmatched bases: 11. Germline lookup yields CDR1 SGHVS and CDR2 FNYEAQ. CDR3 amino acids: CASSSTPGGGKDTQYF. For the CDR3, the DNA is TGTGCCAGCAGCTCCACCCCCGGCGGGGGGAAAGATACGCAGTATTTT.

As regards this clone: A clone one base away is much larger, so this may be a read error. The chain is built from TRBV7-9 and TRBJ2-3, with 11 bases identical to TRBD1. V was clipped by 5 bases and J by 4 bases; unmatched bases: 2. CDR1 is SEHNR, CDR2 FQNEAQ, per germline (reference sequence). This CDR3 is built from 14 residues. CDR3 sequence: CASSEGQGADTQYF. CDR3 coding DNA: TGTGCCAGCAGCGAGGGACAGGGGGCAGATACGCAGTATTTT.

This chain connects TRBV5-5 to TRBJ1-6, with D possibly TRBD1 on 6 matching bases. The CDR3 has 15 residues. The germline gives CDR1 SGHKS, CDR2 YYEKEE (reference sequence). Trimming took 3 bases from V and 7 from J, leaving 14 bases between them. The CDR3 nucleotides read TGTGCCAGCAGCTCCTTGGGGGCTAACAATTCACCCCTCCACTTT. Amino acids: CASSSLGANNSPLHF.

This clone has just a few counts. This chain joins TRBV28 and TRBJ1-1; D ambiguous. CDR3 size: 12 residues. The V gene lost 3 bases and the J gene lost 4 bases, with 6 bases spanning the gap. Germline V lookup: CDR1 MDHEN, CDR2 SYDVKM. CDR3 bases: TGTGCCAGCAGTTTTAATCCCACTGAAGCTTTCTTT. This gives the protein CASSFNPTEAFF.

The CDR3 spells CARWEAGTNYGYTF. In nucleotides, the CDR3 is TGTGCCAGGTGGGAGGCAGGGACTAACTATGGCTACACCTTC. V usage is TRBV2 and J usage is TRBJ1-2; D is possibly TRBD1 (5 bases). CDR1 is SNHLY, CDR2 FYNNEI, per germline. The CDR3 length is 14 residues. With 9 bases removed from V and 0 bases from J, the gap between germline ends came to 14 bases.

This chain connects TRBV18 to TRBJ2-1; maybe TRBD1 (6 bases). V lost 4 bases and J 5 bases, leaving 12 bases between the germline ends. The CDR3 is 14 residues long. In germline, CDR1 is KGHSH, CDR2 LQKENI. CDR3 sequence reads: CASSRDKVHNEQFF. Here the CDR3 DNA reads TGTGCCAGCTCACGGGACAAGGTCCACAATGAGCAGTTCTTC.

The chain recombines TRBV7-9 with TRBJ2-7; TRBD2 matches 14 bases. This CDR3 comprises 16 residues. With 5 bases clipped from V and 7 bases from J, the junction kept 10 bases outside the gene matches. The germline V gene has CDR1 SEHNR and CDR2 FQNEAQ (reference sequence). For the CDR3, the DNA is TGTGCCAGCAGCAACGGACTAGCGGGAGGAGGGCGTGAGCAGTACTTC. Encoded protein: CASSNGLAGGGREQYF. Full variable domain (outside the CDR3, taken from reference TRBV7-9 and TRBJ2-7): DTGVSQNPRHKITKRGQNVTFRCDPISEHNRLYWYRQTLGQGPEFLTYFQNEAQLEKSRLLSDRFSAERPKGSFSTLEIQRTEQGDSAMYLCASSNGLAGGGREQYFGPGTRLTVT.

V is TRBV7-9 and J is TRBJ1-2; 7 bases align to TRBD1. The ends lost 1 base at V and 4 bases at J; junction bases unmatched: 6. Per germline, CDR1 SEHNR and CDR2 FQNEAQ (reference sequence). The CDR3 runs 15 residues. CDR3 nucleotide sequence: TGTGCCAGCAGCTTAGAGGGACAGCAGAGCTATGGCTACACCTTC. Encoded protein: CASSLEGQQSYGYTF.

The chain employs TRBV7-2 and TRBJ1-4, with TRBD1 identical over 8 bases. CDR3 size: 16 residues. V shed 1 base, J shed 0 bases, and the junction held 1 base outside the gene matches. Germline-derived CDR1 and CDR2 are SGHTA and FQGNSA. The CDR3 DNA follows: TGTGCCAGCAGCTTAGGCAGGGGGCCAACTAATGAAAAACTGTTTTTT. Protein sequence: CASSLGRGPTNEKLFF.